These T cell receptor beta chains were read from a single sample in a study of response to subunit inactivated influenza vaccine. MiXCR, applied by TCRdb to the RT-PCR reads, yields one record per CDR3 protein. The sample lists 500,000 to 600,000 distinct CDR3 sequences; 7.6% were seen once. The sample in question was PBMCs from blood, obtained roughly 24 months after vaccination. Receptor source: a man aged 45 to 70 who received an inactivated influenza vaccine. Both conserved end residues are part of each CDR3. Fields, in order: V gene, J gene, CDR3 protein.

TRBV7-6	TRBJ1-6	CASSLERKFNSPLHF
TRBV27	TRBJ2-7	CARLSRGGARDYEQYF
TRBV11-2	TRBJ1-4	CASTFGPFGKLFF
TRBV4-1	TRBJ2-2	CASSQRRVGTVNTGELFF
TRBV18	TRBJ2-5	CASSPLGNQETQYF
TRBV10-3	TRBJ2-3	CAISESPTSTDTQYF
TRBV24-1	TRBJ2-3	CATSDPRAGGDTQYF
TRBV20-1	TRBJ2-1	CSGHLAYSNEQFF
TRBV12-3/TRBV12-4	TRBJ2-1	CASQSLAYSYNEQFF
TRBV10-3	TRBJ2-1	CAISDPWGNEQFF
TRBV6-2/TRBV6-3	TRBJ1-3	CASRTSGNTIYF
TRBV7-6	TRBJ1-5	CASSADIGNQPQHF
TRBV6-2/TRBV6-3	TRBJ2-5	CASSYLPGKETQYF
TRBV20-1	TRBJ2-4	CSARGQLLAKNIQYF
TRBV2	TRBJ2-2	CASSGPGTNTGELFF
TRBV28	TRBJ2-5	CASSFHVGVAGGKETQYF
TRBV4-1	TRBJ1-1	CASSRGQGSLAFF
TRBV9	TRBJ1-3	CASSVGSLHSGNTIYF
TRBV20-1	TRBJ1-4	CSTTLGTGNEKLFF
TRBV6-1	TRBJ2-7	CASGGQGGLEQYF
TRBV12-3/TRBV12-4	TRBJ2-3	CASSSLLAGGTDTQYF
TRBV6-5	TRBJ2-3	CASSYRGQGTDTQYF
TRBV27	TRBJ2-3	CASSPFTSFTTDTQYF
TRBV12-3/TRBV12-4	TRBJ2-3	CASSFSIQTGGVTDTQYF
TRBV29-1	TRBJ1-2	CSALDSPYSYTF
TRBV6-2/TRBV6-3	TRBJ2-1	CASSPSGRRYNEQFF
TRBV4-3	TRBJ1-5	CASSQDVGSTQPQHF
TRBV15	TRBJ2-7	CATSTRGRESVNEQYF
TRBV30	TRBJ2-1	CAGRSYNEQFF
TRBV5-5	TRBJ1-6	CASSFSGTGGSPLHF
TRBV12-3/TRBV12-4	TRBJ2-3	CASSLSAGGRNTQYF
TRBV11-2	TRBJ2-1	CASSASGNRYEQFF
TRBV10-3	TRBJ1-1	CAIRTGGRTEAFF
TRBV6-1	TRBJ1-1	CASSTWDFGYTEAFF
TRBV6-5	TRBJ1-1	CASSYGVMNTEAFF
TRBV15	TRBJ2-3	CATSDKSWLGTDTQYF
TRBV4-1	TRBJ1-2	CASSQPSGGFYGYTF
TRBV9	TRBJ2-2	CASSSAPSLAAGELFF
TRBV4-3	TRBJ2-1	CASSQDIAGPSYNEQFF
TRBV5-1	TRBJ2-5	CASSKDGILKTQYF
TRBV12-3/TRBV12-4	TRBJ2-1	CASSFYLGNEQFF
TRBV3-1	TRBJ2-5	CASSQDKGLRPRTGETQYF
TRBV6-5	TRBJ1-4	CASSYDTGDEKLFF
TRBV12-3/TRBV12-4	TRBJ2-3	CASSSQRDTQYF
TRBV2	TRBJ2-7	CASSAGQGLEQYF
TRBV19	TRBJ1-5	CASSPGQSWQPQHF
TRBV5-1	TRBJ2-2	CASSPGSSGPHTGELFF
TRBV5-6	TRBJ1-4	CASSFDRSEKLFF
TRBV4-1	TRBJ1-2	CASSQGYSLYGYTF
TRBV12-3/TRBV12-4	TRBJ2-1	CASSHGQGKWNEQFF
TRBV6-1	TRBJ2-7	CASRSGASSYEQYF